What follows are 9 T cell receptor beta chains derived from one specimen sequenced in a study of T-cell memory formation after mild COVID-19. TCRdb processed the 5' RACE reads anew with MiXCR; each CDR3 protein has one entry. The repertoire has almost 250,000 distinct CDR3 sequences, over 15% of them found once; the top ten carry 2% to 2.5%. Specimen: PBMCs or a T cell subset sorted from them (not recorded which). These receptors were taken from an adult woman who had mild COVID-19 (a few samples of this study predate the infection). Cell type and time point are not known.

The chain has TRBV5-1 and TRBJ1-4; perhaps TRBD1 as D (5 bases). This CDR3 comprises 15 residues. Germline loops: CDR1 SGHRS, CDR2 YFSETQ. Trimming stripped 5 bases from V and 7 bases from J, with 18 bases between. The chain's CDR3 is CASSLGVLASEKLFF. The DNA of the CDR3 is TGCGCCAGCAGTTTAGGGGTATTGGCGTCTGAAAAACTGTTTTTT.

About this clonotype: Possible read error: a much larger clone is one base away. The genes are TRBV6-2 or TRBV6-3 and TRBJ2-2; the D gene is possibly TRBD1 (8 bases). Trimming took off 6 bases at V and 7 bases at J, with 18 bases between the two ends. The CDR3 consists of 15 residues. Germline assignment: CDR1 MNHEY and CDR2 SVGEGT. The CDR3 sequence: CASRDRGGPRGELFF. In nucleotides, the CDR3 is TGTGCCAGCAGAGACAGGGGAGGGCCACGCGGGGAGCTGTTTTTT.

This chain uses TRBV7-2 with TRBJ1-5, with a possible D match to TRBD1 (5 bases). The CDR3 covers 16 residues. V was trimmed by 0 bases and J by 3 bases, leaving 12 bases between them. The germline V gene encodes CDR1 SGHTA and CDR2 FQGNSA. The CDR3 sequence is CASSLAGADINQPQHF. The CDR3 region has the DNA TGTGCCAGCAGCTTAGCAGGGGCCGATATCAATCAGCCCCAGCATTTT.

This clonotype was observed a few times. The chain joins TRBV3-1 to TRBJ2-3; unclear D gene. This CDR3 has 15 amino acids. Germline CDR1 and CDR2: LGHDT and YNNKEL (reference sequence). Trimming removed 0 bases from V and 2 bases from J, with 9 bases in between. The CDR3 is CASSQDWRNTDTQYF. CDR3 coding DNA: TGTGCCAGCAGCCAAGATTGGCGGAACACAGATACGCAGTATTTT.

The table lists this clonotype with a few counts. This chain connects TRBV3-1 to TRBJ1-1; weak D call: TRBD1 (5 bases). V gave up 0 bases and J gave up 11 bases, with 10 bases separating them. This CDR3 comprises 12 residues. Germline loops: CDR1 LGHDT, CDR2 YNNKEL (reference sequence). This CDR3 reads CASSQDPGVAFF. CDR3 in DNA: TGTGCCAGCAGCCAAGATCCGGGGGTGGCTTTCTTT.

This clonotype has a handful of counts. The chain uses TRBV20-1 and TRBJ2-5; TRBD2 matches 16 bases. This CDR3 is 16 amino acids long. J gave up 5 bases and V 5 bases, and 8 bases lay outside the gene matches. The germline CDR1 and CDR2 sequences are DFQATT and SNEGSKA (reference sequence). The DNA of the CDR3 is TGCAGTGCTCTAGGGACTAGCGGGGGGGCTAGGGAGACCCAGTACTTC. Its translation: CSALGTSGGARETQYF.

The chain joins TRBV7-2 to TRBJ2-5; 11 bases align to TRBD2. With V trimmed by 3 bases and J by 5 bases, 5 bases remained unmatched. Germline CDR1 reads SGHTA; CDR2 reads FQGNSA. The CDR3 totals 15 residues. The CDR3 sequence: CASSFQLAGVETQYF. CDR3 bases: TGTGCCAGCAGCTTTCAACTAGCGGGGGTGGAGACCCAGTACTTC. The full variable domain, with the rest looked up from reference TRBV7-2 and TRBJ2-5, is GAGVSQSPSNKVTEKGKDVELRCDPISGHTALYWYRQSLGQGLEFLIYFQGNSAPDKSGLPSDRFSAERTGGSVSTLTIQRTQQEDSAVYLCASSFQLAGVETQYFGPGTRLLVL.

This chain joins TRBV30 and TRBJ2-2; weak D call: TRBD2 (5 bases). This CDR3 is 12 amino acids long. Trimming took 8 bases from V and 1 from J, leaving 8 bases between them. Looked up from germline, CDR1 is GTSNPN and CDR2 is SVGIG (reference sequence). The CDR3 is CAGGGNTGELFF. DNA of the CDR3: TGTGCCGGAGGAGGGAACACCGGGGAGCTGTTTTTT.

Turning to this clonotype: An end of the junction does not agree with germline; a read error may underlie this. The genes are TRBV5-1 and TRBJ2-2, with D uncertain. Germline V gives CDR1 SGHRS, CDR2 YFSETQ. The CDR3 is 15 residues long. The CDR3 nucleotides read TGCGTCAGCAGCGTCGGACGGGTGAACACCGGGGAGCTGTTTTTT. It encodes CVSSVGRVNTGELFF.